This note documents a single T cell receptor beta chain sequence. Its antigen is currently not known. No clone much larger than this one lies a single base away; base qualities are absent. At the junction V is shortened by 2 bases and J by 5 bases; bases outside the gene matches: 8. The germline V gene yields SGHRS for CDR1 and YFSETQ for CDR2. From its cysteine to its phenylalanine, the CDR3 spans 15 amino acids. Of the read, only the CDR3 DNA is kept; its 45 bases are in frame from base 1. Collaborating institutions collected whole blood in K2EDTA tubes following their own protocols. For TCRbeta analysis, collaborator samples were shipped as frozen whole blood, as isolated PBMCs, or as DNA extracted from either sample type. The data were taken from a study of blood T cell repertoires in COVID-19 (dated by TCRdb to the early 2020s). At the level of the whole study: Samples covering the acute and convalescent phases of COVID-19 were provided by collaborators in the United States, Italy and Spain. The repertoires were released in a freely available public database intended as a resource for research on the immune response to SARS-CoV-2. The prospective study material was composed of cDNA or gDNA derived from T cells, B-cell-depleted T cells, or PBMCs. The dataset comprised deeply sampled blood TCRbeta repertoires from subjects exposed to, actively infected with, or recovered from COVID-19. Sample metadata almost always included a de-identified subject ID, COVID-19 status, age in years and sex. Where HLA class I and class II types were available, the types were taken from metadata supplied by the sample provider, not from assay-based typing. Samples were obtained from the ongoing ImmuneRACE study (first 160 participants) and from over 1,000 subjects provided by 6 global collaborators.

The immunoSEQ Assay, a bias-controlled multiplex PCR, was used to amplify TCRbeta CDR3 regions from genomic DNA. On the authors' methods: The number of nucleated cells in each sample was estimated from the amplification of reference gene primers within the assay. To quantify the absolute abundance of each unique TCRbeta CDR3 rearrangement, sequence reads were collapsed and filtered. For each sample, productive Simpson clonality was calculated by taking the square root of Simpson's diversity index across productive rearrangements. Imported from immuneACCESS, the table was reduced by TCRdb to in-frame sequences with V and J called. These copies leave out some clones; in studies compared against another copy, an unresolved V gene accounts for under half, and the cause of the remainder is not known. V and J calls and clone size are given by that table; D and trimming were obtained from the DNA. Counted in this sample were about 180,000 clones; roughly four fifths of them appeared once. The biggest ten clones account for 1.5% of the sample.

Findings and caveats that apply to the study as a whole: The quantity of clinical and demographic metadata differed by source and by participant and was supplied without curation.

This receptor was taken from a human donor in a cohort sampled during active COVID-19. The source material was peripheral blood. The sequence links TRBV5-1 to TRBJ2-3; 7 of the junction bases match TRBD1. CDR3 loop: CASSFTGASEDTQYF. The bases read TGCGCCAGCAGCTTTACAGGGGCGTCCGAAGATACGCAGTATTTT. The CDR3, completed at both ends by the reference TRBV5-1 and TRBJ2-3 genes, gives the full variable domain KAGVTQTPRYLIKTRGQQVTLSCSPISGHRSVSWYQQTPGQGLQFLFEYFSETQRNKGNFPGRFSGRQFSNSRSEMNVSTLELGDSALYLCASSFTGASEDTQYFGPGTRLTVL.